Listed below are T cell receptor beta chains from one sample, sequenced in a study of blood T cell repertoires in COVID-19. The method was immunoSEQ multiplex PCR; TCRdb's version includes in-frame clones alone and lacks a portion of them. In the table there are more than 250,000 clones, around nine tenths of which are singletons. The sample was PBMCs or T cells enriched from blood (not recorded which). The receptor source for this set is a woman aged 18 to 35 who had recovered from COVID-19. CDR3s include the opening cysteine and the closing phenylalanine or tryptophan. D genes are given only for firm matches. Where a row states a size, it is once, few, many or the class of an expanded clone; other rows omit it.

>.|TRBV2|TRBJ2-7|.
TGTGCCAGCATGGGTGCAGGCTCGAACCGATTTATCGAGCAGTACTTC
CASMGAGSNRFIEQYF
>TRBD2|TRBV18|TRBJ2-3|once
TGTGCCAGCTCACCACCACTAGCGGGGCGCACAGATACGCAGTATTTT
CASSPPLAGRTDTQYF
>.|TRBV6-5|TRBJ1-6|.
TGTGCCAGCGGAGGACGGAATAATTCACCCCTCCACTTT
CASGGRNNSPLHF
>.|TRBV5-4|TRBJ1-2|.
TGTGCCAGCAGCTTTGGGGGGGCAGAAGATTATGGCTACACCTTC
CASSFGGAEDYGYTF
>.|TRBV2|TRBJ2-7|.
TGTGCCAGCAGTTCCCGACAGTCAAGACTTTACGAGCAGTACTTC
CASSSRQSRLYEQYF
>TRBD1|TRBV28|TRBJ2-7|few
TGTGCCAGCAGTTTAGAGGACAGGGGACGTGGCGAGCAGTACTTC
CASSLEDRGRGEQYF
>TRBD2|TRBV5-4|TRBJ2-3|.
TGTGCCAGCAGCTTGAAACTAGCGGCTAGCACAGATACGCAGTATTTT
CASSLKLAASTDTQYF
>TRBD2|TRBV7-8|TRBJ2-1|.
TGTGCCAGCAGCTTAGGAGCGGGGGGGGACTACAATGAGCAGTTCTTC
CASSLGAGGDYNEQFF
>.|TRBV2|TRBJ2-1|.
TGTGCCAGCAGGAACAGACAGAATGAGCAGTTCTTC
CASRNRQNEQFF
>TRBD1|TRBV30|TRBJ1-6|.
TGTGCCTGGAGTGTCGTCAGGGGGCGATCACCCCTCCACTTT
CAWSVVRGRSPLHF
>TRBD1|TRBV30|TRBJ1-2|.
TGTGCCTGGAGTGCCTCGACAGGGTGGAGCTATGGCTACACCTTC
CAWSASTGWSYGYTF
>.|TRBV19|TRBJ2-7|few
TGTGCCAGTAGTACGTCGCAGGGTGGTACCTACGAGCAGTACTTC
CASSTSQGGTYEQYF
>TRBD2|TRBV24-1|TRBJ2-2|.
TGTGCCACCAGTGATAGTAGCGGGACGAACACCGGGGAGCTGTTTTTT
CATSDSSGTNTGELFF
>.|TRBV6-5|TRBJ1-6|.
TGTGCCAGCAGTTACTCGGGACAAATTAATTCACCCCTCCACTTT
CASSYSGQINSPLHF
>TRBD2|TRBV27|TRBJ2-7|.
TGTGCCAGCAGGTCTACTAGCGGGAGGTTCCTGGGTGAGCAGTACTTC
CASRSTSGRFLGEQYF
>TRBD2|TRBV5-1|TRBJ2-1|.
TGCGCCAGCAGCTTACTAGCGGGGGACTACAATGAGCAGTTCTTC
CASSLLAGDYNEQFF
>TRBD1|TRBV29-1|TRBJ2-7|.
TGCAGCGTTGAAGGACAGGGGGGATACGAGCAGTACTTC
CSVEGQGGYEQYF
>.|TRBV29-1|TRBJ2-3|.
TGCAGCGTTGGAGGGATAGGTACAGATACGCAGTATTTT
CSVGGIGTDTQYF
>.|TRBV6-1|TRBJ1-2|.
TGTGCCAGCAGTGAAGGACGGAGCTATGGCTACACCTTC
CASSEGRSYGYTF
>.|TRBV5-4|TRBJ1-1|.
TGTGCCAGCAGGTTCGACCCCCGGGACACTGAAGCTTTCTTT
CASRFDPRDTEAFF
>.|TRBV10-1|TRBJ1-1|once
TGCGCCAGCAGCGTCTCGATGGGGGGCACTGAAGCTTTCTTT
CASSVSMGGTEAFF
>TRBD1|TRBV19|TRBJ1-4|.
TGTGCCAGTAGTACCTGGGACAGGGGTTCTGAAAAACTGTTTTTT
CASSTWDRGSEKLFF
>.|TRBV2|TRBJ2-4|many
TGTGCCAGCAGTGAAACCCCCCGGGGTACACACATTCAGTACTTC
CASSETPRGTHIQYF
>.|TRBV28|TRBJ1-1|few
TGTGCCAGCAGTTTATTTAAGGGCGCCGGGAGATCAGCTTTCTTT
CASSLFKGAGRSAFF
>TRBD1|TRBV27|TRBJ2-7|.
TGTGCCAGCAGTTTAGTGGGGGTGGGGACAGGGGGCAGCGAGCAGTACTTC
CASSLVGVGTGGSEQYF
>TRBD1|TRBV7-2|TRBJ1-2|once
TGTGCCAGCAGCTTCTCCAAGGGACAGTTTTATGGCTACACCTTC
CASSFSKGQFYGYTF
>.|TRBV7-9|TRBJ2-7|.
TGTGCCAGCAGCTTAGTTTGGTCAGGGAACCCCTACGAGCAGTACTTC
CASSLVWSGNPYEQYF
>.|TRBV4-3|TRBJ1-5|.
TGCGCCAGCAGCCAAGACCCGCCGCCTCTACGGCAGCCCCAGCATTTT
CASSQDPPPLRQPQHF
>.|TRBV19|TRBJ2-7|.
TGTGCCAGTAGTTCGGCCGGGACCTACGAGCAGTACTTC
CASSSAGTYEQYF
>TRBD1|TRBV6-5|TRBJ1-1|.
TGTGCCAGCGCATACAGGGGCCTGAACACTGAAGCTTTCTTT
CASAYRGLNTEAFF
>.|TRBV28|TRBJ2-5|.
TGTGCCAGCAGTTTCGGGGTCCAAGAGACCCAGTACTTC
CASSFGVQETQYF
>.|TRBV27|TRBJ1-6|.
TGTGCCAGCAGGCAAGCGAATTCACCCCTCCACTTT
CASRQANSPLHF
>TRBD1|TRBV5-6|TRBJ1-3|.
TGTGCCAGCAGCTCGCCCGGGACAGGGGTAAACACCATATATTTT
CASSSPGTGVNTIYF
>TRBD1|TRBV6-6|TRBJ2-7|.
TGTGCCAGCAGCCAAAGGTCGGGACAGGGGAAGTACGAGCAGTACTTC
CASSQRSGQGKYEQYF
>TRBD2|TRBV27|TRBJ2-3|.
TGTGCCAGCAAACTAGCGGGAGGGGACACAGATACGCAGTATTTT
CASKLAGGDTDTQYF
>.|TRBV7-2|TRBJ1-5|.
TGTGCCAGCAGCGCAACGGGGGGGAGGCCCCAGCATTTT
CASSATGGRPQHF
>.|TRBV12-5|TRBJ1-5|once
TGTGCTAGTGGTTTTTTTGGGGGCCCCAATCAGCCCCAGCATTTT
CASGFFGGPNQPQHF
>.|TRBV7-9|TRBJ2-7|.
TGTGCCAGCAGCTTAATGGGAGGCTTCGGTCTAGACGAGCAGTACTTC
CASSLMGGFGLDEQYF
>.|TRBV27|TRBJ2-1|.
TGTGCCAGCAGTTTATTTACGGTTAGCTCCTACAATGAGCAGTTCTTC
CASSLFTVSSYNEQFF
>TRBD2|TRBV5-1|TRBJ2-2|few
TGCGCCAGCAGCTTAAGACTAGCGGGAGATGGCACCGGGGAGCTGTTTTTT
CASSLRLAGDGTGELFF
>.|TRBV29-1|TRBJ1-2|.
TGCAGCGTTGACAATGGCTACACCTTC
CSVDNGYTF
>.|TRBV4-1|TRBJ2-5|.
TGCGCCAGCAGCCACCCGGGGGATCTCGAAGAGACCCAGTACTTC
CASSHPGDLEETQYF
>.|TRBV19|TRBJ1-1|.
TGTGCCAGTGGGGGGGTTCAGAACACTGAAGCTTTCTTT
CASGGVQNTEAFF
>.|TRBV30|TRBJ2-2|.
TGTGCCTGGAGAACATATCACACCGGGGAGCTGTTTTTT
CAWRTYHTGELFF
>TRBD1|TRBV6-5|TRBJ1-4|.
TGTGCCAGCAGCCACAGGGGGCTTGGTGAAAAACTGTTTTTT
CASSHRGLGEKLFF
>TRBD1|TRBV24-1|TRBJ1-1|few
TGTGCCACCAGTGAGTCGAGGGACAGGCTAACAGCTTTCTTT
CATSESRDRLTAFF